What follows are 4 T cell receptor beta chains derived from one specimen sequenced in a study of T cells in narcolepsy. This table comes from immunoSEQ multiplex PCR, and its TCRdb copy is limited to in-frame clones, with some not included. The sample lists tens of thousands of clones, about nine tenths seen once, with roughly 0.79% in the top ten. The source material was CD45RA- memory CD4+ T cells from PBMCs. The receptor source for this set is a human donor with narcolepsy.

In DNA form, the CDR3 reads TGTGCCAGCAGCGTAGAGACAGACTCTGGAAACACCATATATTTT. Translating it yields CASSVETDSGNTIYF. The rearrangement uses TRBV9 and TRBJ1-3, with D possibly matching TRBD1 (5 bases). The germline CDR1 and CDR2 sequences are SGDLS and YYNGEE. Trimming shortened V by 0 bases and J by 0 bases, and 7 bases separated the two germline ends. The CDR3 has 15 amino acids.

The V and J genes are TRBV29-1 and TRBJ1-1; maybe TRBD1 (5 bases). Between the trimmed V and J ends, which lost 6 bases and 1 base, there was a span of 12 bases. CDR1 is SQVTM, CDR2 ANQGSEA, per germline. This CDR3 comprises 13 residues. The CDR3 here is CSVQGLANTEAFF. CDR3 in DNA: TGCAGCGTCCAGGGACTCGCGAACACTGAAGCTTTCTTT. Full variable domain (outside the CDR3, taken from reference TRBV29-1 and TRBJ1-1): SAVISQKPSRDICQRGTSLTIQCQVDSQVTMMFWYRQQPGQSLTLIATANQGSEATYESGFVIDKFPISRPNLTFSTLTVSNMSPEDSSIYLCSVQGLANTEAFFGQGTRLTVV.

Concerning this clone itself: Other DNA sequences from this sample encode an identical CDR3 as well. The rearrangement joins TRBV5-4 to TRBJ1-2, with TRBD1 identical over 12 bases. V gave up 0 bases and J gave up 13 bases; unmatched junction bases: 16. CDR3 length: 17 residues. In germline, CDR1 is SGHNT, CDR2 YYREEE (reference sequence). The CDR3 region is CASSLGQWDRGRSHPTF. DNA of the CDR3: TGTGCCAGCAGCTTGGGACAGTGGGACAGGGGGCGATCTCATCCCACCTTC. The variable domain in full, with the rest retrieved from reference TRBV5-4 and TRBJ1-2, is ETGVTQSPTHLIKTRGQQVTLRCSSQSGHNTVSWYQQALGQGPQFIFQYYREEENGRGNFPPRFSGLQFPNYSSELNVNALELDDSALYLCASSLGQWDRGRSHPTFGSGTRLTVV.

Only one count was recorded for this clone. This chain joins TRBV11-2 and TRBJ2-5; 8 nucleotides match TRBD2. The CDR3 covers 15 residues. V shed 0 bases and J 5 bases; nucleotides not matched to a gene: 5. From germline, CDR1 is SGHAT and CDR2 FQNNGV. CDR3 nucleotide sequence: TGTGCCAGCAGCTTAGATAGCGGGGCGGGGGAGACCCAGTACTTC. It encodes CASSLDSGAGETQYF.